These 16 T cell receptor beta chains came from one sample sequenced in a study of T cells after yellow fever vaccination. TCRdb itself ran the 5' RACE reads through MiXCR, one entry per CDR3 protein. Of hundreds of thousands of distinct CDR3 sequences listed, about a sixth are singletons. This specimen consisted of PBMCs, obtained 5 days after the first yellow fever vaccination. The receptor set was obtained from a man between 18 and 29 years old who received the YFV17D yellow fever vaccine.

The chain has TRBV2 and TRBJ2-5; 7 bases line up with TRBD2. Trimming removed 6 bases from V and 1 base from J; junction bases left unmatched: 2. This CDR3 is 13 amino acids long. CDR1 is SNHLY, CDR2 FYNNEI, per germline. In DNA, the CDR3 is TGTGCCAGCAGGCGGGGGTCCCAAGAGACCCAGTACTTC. This encodes CASRRGSQETQYF.

Only a few counts were recorded for this clonotype. V gene TRBV6-2 or TRBV6-3 combines with J gene TRBJ2-2; 9 nucleotides line up with TRBD1. The V gene's germline CDR1 is MNHEY and CDR2 SVGEGT. J lost 4 bases, V lost 2 bases, and 5 bases had no gene match. The CDR3 covers 16 residues. CDR3 nucleotides: TGTGCCAGCAGTTACCGGGACAGGGTCACCACCGGGGAGCTGTTTTTT. Translating it yields CASSYRDRVTTGELFF.

The rearrangement uses TRBV7-6 and TRBJ1-4; possibly TRBD1 for D (6 bases). Looked up from germline, CDR1 is SGHVS and CDR2 is FNYEAQ. V gave up 5 bases and J gave up 3 bases, with 16 bases separating them. The CDR3 extends over 16 amino acids. CDR3 DNA sequence: TGTGCCAGCAGCCCCTCCGGGGAGGGGGCTAATGAAAAACTGTTTTTT. Translated, it gives CASSPSGEGANEKLFF. Using reference TRBV7-6 and TRBJ1-4 for the parts outside the CDR3, the full variable domain is GAGVSQSPRYKVTKRGQDVALRCDPISGHVSLYWYRQALGQGPEFLTYFNYEAQQDKSGLPNDRFSAERPEGSISTLTIQRTEQRDSAMYRCASSPSGEGANEKLFFGSGTQLSVL.

There are a few counts of this clonotype. The DNA for the CDR3 is TGTGCCAGCAGCCAAGGATCAGGGCTTAATCAGCCCCAGCATTTT. The encoded protein is CASSQGSGLNQPQHF. The J gene is TRBJ1-5, the V gene TRBV4-2, with D tentatively TRBD1 (5 bases). Trimming left V 1 base short and J 4 bases short, with 11 bases between. Per the germline V gene, CDR1 is LGHNA and CDR2 is YNFKEQ. The CDR3 extends over 15 amino acids.

The table lists this clonotype with a few counts. The CDR3 sequence is CASSSLRQGGSQPQHF. The CDR3 coding sequence is TGCGCCAGCAGCTCCCTTAGACAGGGAGGAAGTCAGCCCCAGCATTTT. V is TRBV10-2 and J is TRBJ1-5; 7 positions match TRBD1. Germline trimming cut 6 bases from V and 6 bases from J; bases unmatched to any gene: 14. CDR1 and CDR2 from the germline V gene are WSHSY and SAAADI. The CDR3 sequence is 16 residues long.

This clonotype was seen more than once but under ten times. This chain links TRBV5-4 with TRBJ2-5; 7 positions agree with TRBD2. Germline V gene data show CDR1 as SGHNT and CDR2 as YYREEE (reference sequence). The CDR3 has 16 amino acids. J was trimmed by 1 base and V by 4 bases; bases with no gene match: 10. CDR3 DNA: TGTGCCAGCAGCCACGGGGAGGGGAGCACCCAAGAGACCCAGTACTTC. Translating it yields CASSHGEGSTQETQYF. The full variable domain, rest sourced from reference TRBV5-4 and TRBJ2-5, is ETGVTQSPTHLIKTRGQQVTLRCSSQSGHNTVSWYQQALGQGPQFIFQYYREEENGRGNFPPRFSGLQFPNYSSELNVNALELDDSALYLCASSHGEGSTQETQYFGPGTRLLVL.

V gene TRBV12-3 or TRBV12-4 combines with J gene TRBJ1-2; 8 positions match TRBD1. V gave up 6 bases and J gave up 7 bases; unmatched junction bases: 10. There are 14 residues in the CDR3. The CDR3: CASRPQGAEGGYTF. In nucleotides, the CDR3 is TGTGCCAGCAGACCCCAGGGGGCTGAGGGTGGCTACACCTTC.

The chain carries TRBV7-2 and TRBJ2-7; 9 bases are a match to TRBD2. V lost 6 bases and J lost 6; bases outside the gene matches: 3. Germline V gene sequence: CDR1 SGHTA, CDR2 FQGNSA. This CDR3 spans 12 amino acids. CDR3 amino acids: CASRPSGVEQYF. CDR3 in DNA: TGTGCCAGCAGACCTAGCGGGGTCGAGCAGTACTTC.

The chain joins TRBV6-2 or TRBV6-3 to TRBJ2-1; the match to TRBD2 covers 10 bases. The CDR3 extends over 16 amino acids. Per the germline V gene, CDR1 is MNHEY and CDR2 is SVGEGT. Trimming at V came to 2 bases and at J to 2 bases, leaving 3 bases not matched to a gene. CDR3 nucleotides: TGTGCCAGCAGTTACCCAGCGGGGGGGACCTACAATGAGCAGTTCTTC. Translated, it gives CASSYPAGGTYNEQFF.

The genes are TRBV12-3 or TRBV12-4 and TRBJ2-1; D uncertain. The ends were cut back, 2 bases at V and 6 bases at J, with 5 bases in the middle. This CDR3 is 12 amino acids long. CDR3 residues: CASSLSPNEQFF. The DNA for the CDR3 is TGTGCCAGCAGTTTAAGTCCCAATGAGCAGTTCTTC.

This clonotype was found many times. V gene TRBV7-8 combines with J gene TRBJ2-7; D is unresolved. Germline CDR1 SGHVS, CDR2 FQNEAQ. The CDR3 extends over 14 amino acids. V gave up 4 bases and J gave up 7 bases, with 17 bases separating them. CDR3 nucleotides: TGTGCCAGCAGCTCGGGCGTAGGGCAATTTGAGCAGTACGTC. Residues: CASSSGVGQFEQYV.

The chain recombines TRBV3-1 with TRBJ1-4; D remains ambiguous. The V and J ends lost 1 base and 0 bases respectively, with 12 bases between them. CDR3 length: 17 amino acids. Germline lookup yields CDR1 LGHDT and CDR2 YNNKEL (reference sequence). Here the CDR3 reads CASSQVFRLATNEKLFF. The CDR3 coding sequence is TGTGCCAGCAGCCAAGTTTTTCGCCTTGCAACTAATGAAAAACTGTTTTTT.

The V gene is TRBV7-9, the J gene TRBJ1-1, with D perhaps matching TRBD1 (6 bases). With 7 bases removed from V and 2 bases from J, the gap between germline ends came to 20 bases. This CDR3 has 16 amino acids. The germline CDR1 and CDR2 sequences are SEHNR and FQNEAQ (reference sequence). The CDR3: CASIPLSSDRNTEAFF. CDR3 DNA sequence: TGTGCCAGCATTCCTTTATCGTCGGACAGAAACACTGAAGCTTTCTTT.

The J gene is TRBJ2-3, the V gene TRBV7-2; 11 bases line up with TRBD2. The CDR3 consists of 14 residues. Germline trimming cut 6 bases from V and 5 bases from J; bases unmatched to any gene: 4. From germline, CDR1 is SGHTA and CDR2 FQGNSA. This CDR3 reads CASSSGGAIDTQYF. The CDR3 nucleotides read TGTGCCAGCAGTAGCGGGGGGGCCATAGATACGCAGTATTTT.

The chain has TRBV20-1 and TRBJ2-2; perhaps TRBD1 as D (6 bases). The CDR3 loop spans 16 amino acids. Trimming left V 2 bases short and J 3 bases short, with 16 bases between. Germline CDR1 reads DFQATT; CDR2 reads SNEGSKA (reference sequence). CDR3 nucleotide sequence: TGCAGTGCTAGAAGGGACACCTTACTTCACACCGGGGAGCTGTTTTTT. This encodes CSARRDTLLHTGELFF.

Ten or more counts support this clonotype. The genes are TRBV7-2 and TRBJ2-7; D is ambiguous. V was clipped by 5 bases and J by 2 bases, with 19 bases between them. The CDR3 covers 16 residues. The germline CDR1 and CDR2 sequences are SGHTA and FQGNSA. The CDR3 spells CASSLQLTLPPYEQYF. The CDR3 region has the DNA TGTGCCAGCAGCCTCCAACTGACTCTGCCCCCCTACGAGCAGTACTTC.